This T cell receptor (beta chain) was recovered during a study of T cell repertoires in cytomegalovirus infection. At the level of the study: Well-studied HLA-B-restricted epitopes and recently identified HLA-C-restricted epitopes of CMV were both used in the study. Indications of both CMV infection and matching HLA type were provided by public TCR beta signatures. Study-level findings and limits: The ex vivo response showed dominance by HLA-C-restricted CMV-specific TCR beta clonotypes.

There are a few counts of this clonotype. The antigen is not known. TCRdb recomputed calls from the reads with MiXCR, one row per CDR3 protein. The sample includes some 800,000 distinct CDR3 sequences, about 29% seen only once; the top ten take around 13%. The source material was cultured CD8+ T cells from PBMCs, sampled from culture after CMV antigen stimulation. This sequence was found in a human donor in good health (CMV status not recorded). Some clones in this sample may be carry-over from other donors' samples.

This CDR3 is CASSPLAGGGETQYF. The CDR3, as DNA: TGTGCCAGCAGCCCACTCGCGGGGGGCGGTGAGACCCAGTACTTC. V usage is TRBV7-9 and J usage is TRBJ2-5; 8 nucleotides agree with TRBD2. From germline, CDR1 is SEHNR and CDR2 FQNEAQ (reference sequence). Trimming took 5 bases from V and 5 from J; bases not matched to a gene: 10. There are 15 residues in the CDR3.